This T cell receptor beta chain was captured in a study of human T cells and chemical hapten exposure. Study-wide context: Weekly diphenylcyclopropenone doses were given to patients' scalps across the roughly 25-week study. Study results and caveats: Expanded TCRs grouped into significantly more large CDR3 similarity clusters than controls produced. Alopecia was present in the donors, so their immune response may differ from healthy people's.

MiXCR, run by TCRdb on the RACE reads, gives a single entry per CDR3 protein. The sample carries 190,000 or so distinct CDR3 sequences, around a quarter recorded once. The trim removed 4 bases at V and 6 bases at J, leaving 14 bases unmatched. Germline CDR1 reads SGHTA; CDR2 reads FQGNSA. This CDR3 is built from 16 residues. Time point reported: patch test 3, about 24 weeks after DPC sensitization. Treatment of the sample: therapeutic diphenylcyclopropenone sensitization with weekly scalp DPC. Sample donors consisted of patients with alopecia, aged 18 to 70 years, who were suitable for DPC. This clonotype was seen more than once but under ten times. Its antigen is not known.

The sequenced sample was whole blood, obtained in connection with sensitization to the hapten diphenylcyclopropenone (DPC). J is TRBJ2-7 and V is TRBV7-2; 8 bases are shared with TRBD2. This TCR came from a woman aged 40 to 49 with alopecia areata. Some clones in this sample may be carry-over from other donors' samples. Here the CDR3 DNA reads TGTGCCAGCAGCTCCATAGCAGGGACTAGACTCAGCGAGCAGTACTTC. The encoded protein is CASSSIAGTRLSEQYF.